The 26 T cell receptor beta chains listed next were all sequenced from one sample in a study of blood T cells in healthy people across ages. PCR was performed a second time for roughly 7 to 11 cycles using a sample-barcoded 5' primer and a J-beta primer mix. TCRdb called the 5' RACE reads again in MiXCR, with one record for every CDR3 protein. The table has around 1.7 million distinct CDR3 sequences, roughly 27% seen once. Material for sequencing was blood. The receptors were sampled from a woman in her twenties or thirties in good health.

This clonotype was observed a few times. The V and J genes are TRBV2 and TRBJ1-4, with a tentative D call TRBD1 (5 bases). The CDR3 is 14 residues long. The germline V and J ends were trimmed by 5 bases and 8 bases, with 15 bases remaining between them. Germline CDR1 SNHLY, CDR2 FYNNEI. The CDR3 loop is CASSPRVKNEKLFF. The CDR3 DNA is TGTGCCAGCAGTCCCAGGGTGAAGAACGAAAAACTGTTTTTT. Variable domain in full (rest from reference TRBV2 and TRBJ1-4): EPEVTQTPSHQVTQMGQEVILRCVPISNHLYFYWYRQILGQKVEFLVSFYNNEISEKSEIFDDQFSVERPDGSNFTLKIRSTKLEDSAMYFCASSPRVKNEKLFFGSGTQLSVL.

In its sample, this clonotype was seen a few times. The chain joins TRBV5-1 to TRBJ2-1, with TRBD2 matching over 10 bases. The DNA end favors TRBJ2-7, so the J call may be wrong. The CDR3 runs to 16 residues. CDR1 SGHRS and CDR2 YFSETQ come from the germline V gene. CDR3 bases: TGCGCCAGCAGCTTGGCTAGCGGGAGCTCCTACAATGAGCAGTACTTC. Translation gives CASSLASGSSYNEQYF.

This clonotype was seen a handful of times. The rearrangement joins TRBV18 to TRBJ2-2, with D uncertain. This CDR3 spans 14 amino acids. With 3 bases removed from V and 3 bases from J, the gap between germline ends came to 8 bases. Per germline, CDR1 KGHSH and CDR2 LQKENI. In nucleotides, the CDR3 is TGTGCCAGCTCACCGTCCGCGGACACCGGGGAGCTGTTTTTT. Residues: CASSPSADTGELFF.

The chain carries TRBV5-1 and TRBJ2-7; TRBD1 matches 9 bases. Germline V gene sequence: CDR1 SGHRS, CDR2 YFSETQ. The junction had 9 bases not matched to a gene; V was cut back by 4 bases and J by 1 base. CDR3 length equals 16 residues. For the CDR3, the DNA is TGCGCCAGCAGCAAATCCCGGGACAGGGTTTCCTACGAGCAGTACTTC. It codes for CASSKSRDRVSYEQYF.

The genes are TRBV6-6 and TRBJ1-2; TRBD1 matches 8 bases. The J segment lost 8 bases and the V segment lost 7 bases, leaving 9 bases of the junction unmatched. CDR1 and CDR2 from the germline V gene are MNHNY and SVGAGI (reference sequence). CDR3 length: 13 residues. The CDR3 nucleotides read TGTGCCAGCAACATACAGGGGGGAGGGGGCTACACCTTC. It is translated as CASNIQGGGGYTF.

This rearrangement joins TRBV20-1 to TRBJ1-5; D is ambiguous. Germline V gives CDR1 DFQATT, CDR2 SNEGSKA (reference sequence). V was cut by 0 bases and J by 6 bases, with 12 bases left in between. The CDR3 length is 14 residues. The CDR3 DNA reads TGCAGTGCTAGAGATCGGGCCCGGGGTCAGCCCCAGCATTTT. Protein product: CSARDRARGQPQHF.

The sample holds a few counts of this clonotype. V is TRBV29-1 and J is TRBJ1-1; no clear D gene. Trimming stripped 7 bases from V and 0 bases from J, with 12 bases between. This CDR3 comprises 13 residues. The germline gives CDR1 SQVTM, CDR2 ANQGSEA. The CDR3 bases are TGCAGCGCCGACCCCGAGTTGAACACTGAAGCTTTCTTT. It translates to CSADPELNTEAFF.

V usage is TRBV3-1 and J usage is TRBJ2-3, with TRBD2 as a possible D gene (5 bases). This CDR3 contains 16 residues. CDR1 and CDR2 from the germline V gene are LGHDT and YNNKEL (reference sequence). V lost 1 base, J lost 4 bases, and 15 bases lay in between. The CDR3: CASSQGFGAGSDTQYF. Written as DNA, the CDR3 is TGTGCCAGCAGCCAAGGGTTTGGTGCGGGTTCAGATACGCAGTATTTT.

The genes are TRBV5-1 and TRBJ2-7, with D possibly being TRBD1 or TRBD2 (6 bases each). With 4 bases removed from V and 6 bases from J, the gap between germline ends came to 14 bases. CDR3 length equals 13 residues. The V gene's germline CDR1 is SGHRS and CDR2 YFSETQ. The CDR3 nucleotides read TGCGCCAGCAGCCAACCGGGGGCTGGCGAGCAGTACTTC. It specifies CASSQPGAGEQYF.

V is TRBV10-3 and J is TRBJ2-1; TRBD2 matches 9 bases. V lost 2 bases to trimming and J lost 4 bases; unmatched junction nucleotides: 12. The CDR3 totals 18 residues. The germline CDR1 and CDR2 sequences are ENHRY and SYGVKD. The CDR3, as DNA: TGTGCCATCAGTGAGCGGGCTAGCGGGGTCGTCTCATACAATGAGCAGTTCTTC. This sequence encodes CAISERASGVVSYNEQFF.

This clonotype was counted between two and nine times. The chain uses TRBV7-6 and TRBJ2-4, with TRBD2 matching over 9 bases. Germline values: CDR1 SGHVS, CDR2 FNYEAQ. With V trimmed by 5 bases and J by 1 base, 9 bases remained unmatched. The CDR3 is made up of 17 amino acids. CDR3 sequence reads: CASSNPLSGRAKNIQYF. CDR3 sequence (DNA): TGTGCCAGCAGCAATCCCTTAAGCGGGAGGGCCAAAAACATTCAGTACTTC.

CDR3 sequence reads: CSARQDYQPQHF. In nucleotides, the CDR3 is TGCAGTGCTAGACAGGACTATCAGCCCCAGCATTTT. V and J are TRBV20-1 and TRBJ1-5; no clear D. CDR3 length: 12 residues. V was cut by 2 bases and J by 5 bases, with 7 bases left in between. Germline assignment: CDR1 DFQATT and CDR2 SNEGSKA (reference sequence).

This clonotype was detected a few times. This chain links TRBV20-1 with TRBJ1-5, with a tentative D call TRBD1 (5 bases). V lost 0 bases, J lost 2 bases, and 11 bases lay in between. Germline V gene lookup returns CDR1 DFQATT and CDR2 SNEGSKA (reference sequence). The CDR3 totals 15 residues. The CDR3 protein is CSAREGGARNQPQHF. CDR3 bases: TGCAGTGCTAGAGAGGGAGGGGCGCGCAATCAGCCCCAGCATTTT.

This chain uses TRBV27 with TRBJ2-1; TRBD1 is a possible D gene (7 bases). Trimming took 3 bases from V and 6 from J, leaving 15 bases between them. The germline CDR1 and CDR2 sequences are MNHEY and SMNVEV (reference sequence). This CDR3 comprises 15 residues. The CDR3 here is CASSFEEGALNEQFF. The CDR3 bases are TGTGCCAGCAGTTTTGAGGAGGGGGCCCTCAATGAGCAGTTCTTC.

V usage is TRBV10-2 and J usage is TRBJ1-5; D not resolved. V shed 1 base and J shed 7 bases, with 8 bases lying between them. CDR3 length: 13 amino acids. Per the germline V gene, CDR1 is WSHSY and CDR2 is SAAADI. CDR3 loop: CASSELAGQPQHF. CDR3 DNA sequence: TGCGCCAGCAGTGAGTTGGCGGGACAGCCCCAGCATTTT.

The chain has TRBV4-1 and TRBJ1-6; the D gene is possibly TRBD1 (6 bases). The CDR3 sequence is 14 residues long. CDR1 and CDR2 (germline): MGHRA, YSYEKL. V was clipped by 0 bases and J by 14 bases, with 14 bases between them. The CDR3 region is CASSQDNGQLALHF. The CDR3 DNA sequence: TGCGCCAGCAGCCAAGATAACGGACAGCTGGCCCTCCACTTT.

The chain is built from TRBV5-6 and TRBJ2-1, with 7 bases fitting TRBD1. This CDR3 contains 14 residues. Germline V CDR1 and CDR2: SGHDT, YYEEEE. The junction had 9 bases not matched to a gene; V was cut back by 3 bases and J by 9 bases. The CDR3 sequence: CASSSRGMPGEQFF. CDR3 nucleotides: TGTGCCAGCAGCTCCAGGGGGATGCCGGGTGAGCAGTTCTTC.

The chain employs TRBV7-2 and TRBJ2-4, with D perhaps matching TRBD1 (6 bases). There are 14 residues in the CDR3. Germline assignment: CDR1 SGHTA and CDR2 FQGNSA. Trimming shortened V by 1 base and J by 5 bases, and 9 bases separated the two germline ends. The CDR3 sequence is CASSLGAGENIQYF. In DNA form, the CDR3 reads TGTGCCAGCAGCTTAGGGGCAGGGGAAAACATTCAGTACTTC.

The rearrangement uses TRBV7-2 and TRBJ2-1, with TRBD2 matching 12 bases. Trimming at V came to 3 bases and at J to 7 bases, leaving 7 bases not matched to a gene. Germline CDR1 SGHTA, CDR2 FQGNSA. The CDR3 extends over 16 amino acids. The chain's CDR3 is CASSFPGLAGSNEQFF. The CDR3 DNA reads as TGTGCCAGCAGCTTCCCGGGACTAGCGGGTTCAAATGAGCAGTTCTTC.

The V call is TRBV20-1, the J call TRBJ2-3; TRBD2 is a possible D gene (7 bases). Germline CDR1 DFQATT, CDR2 SNEGSKA (reference sequence). The CDR3 has 11 residues. The V end lost 4 bases, the J end lost 9 bases, and 11 bases lay between the germline ends. The CDR3 loop reads CSANRGATQYF. In DNA form, the CDR3 reads TGCAGTGCTAACCGGGGGGCAACGCAGTATTTT.

This clonotype appeared many times. This chain uses TRBV12-3 or TRBV12-4 with TRBJ1-2, with D unclear. V lost 4 bases, J lost 4 bases, and 7 bases lay in between. The CDR3 loop spans 12 amino acids. The CDR3 DNA sequence: TGTGCCAGCAGTTACAGCTCCTATGGCTACACCTTC. Translation gives CASSYSSYGYTF.

The V and J genes are TRBV14 and TRBJ2-3; D possibly uses TRBD1 or TRBD2 (5 bases each). The CDR3 sequence is 15 residues long. V lost 1 base and J 6 bases, leaving 14 bases between the germline ends. Germline V gene sequence: CDR1 SGHDN, CDR2 FVKESK. The CDR3 region is CASSQGLGRQDTQYF. CDR3 DNA: TGTGCCAGCAGCCAAGGTTTGGGGAGACAGGATACGCAGTATTTT.

There are a few counts of this clonotype. The chain is built from TRBV7-9 and TRBJ2-5, with D possibly being TRBD1 (6 bases). Trimming cost V 5 bases and J 2 bases, with 15 bases left between them. Germline V gene data show CDR1 as SEHNR and CDR2 as FQNEAQ (reference sequence). There are 15 residues in the CDR3. The CDR3 DNA reads as TGTGCCAGCAGCACCCCGACAGGAACTCAAGAGACCCAGTACTTC. Translating gives CASSTPTGTQETQYF.

This rearrangement joins TRBV28 to TRBJ2-1; D possibly uses TRBD1 or TRBD2 (6 bases each). Germline loops: CDR1 MDHEN, CDR2 SYDVKM. Trimming took off 3 bases at V and 4 bases at J, with 13 bases between the two ends. This CDR3 contains 15 residues. Here the CDR3 reads CASSFTQGRYNEQFF. The CDR3 coding sequence is TGTGCCAGCAGTTTCACCCAGGGGAGGTACAATGAGCAGTTCTTC. Supplemented by reference TRBV28 and TRBJ2-1, the full variable domain reads DVKVTQSSRYLVKRTGEKVFLECVQDMDHENMFWYRQDPGLGLRLIYFSYDVKMKEKGDIPEGYSVSREKKERFSLILESASTNQTSMYLCASSFTQGRYNEQFFGPGTRLTVL.

This clonotype was seen more than once but under ten times. The V gene is TRBV20-1, the J gene TRBJ2-7, with 12 bases that match TRBD2. The germline gives CDR1 DFQATT, CDR2 SNEGSKA (reference sequence). This CDR3 is built from 14 residues. The junction had 1 base not matched to a gene; V was cut back by 1 base and J by 3 bases. Here the CDR3 reads CSARAGLAGYEQYF. The CDR3 DNA reads TGCAGTGCTAGAGCGGGACTAGCGGGCTACGAGCAGTACTTC.

There are a few counts of this clonotype. The rearrangement joins TRBV27 to TRBJ2-1; the match to TRBD2 covers 12 bases. Germline V lookup: CDR1 MNHEY, CDR2 SMNVEV (reference sequence). The V and J ends lost 4 bases and 4 bases, in that order; junction bases with no gene match: 2. The CDR3 length is 15 residues. CDR3 sequence: CASSSSGRGYNEQFF. DNA for the CDR3: TGTGCCAGCAGTTCTAGCGGGAGGGGGTACAATGAGCAGTTCTTC.